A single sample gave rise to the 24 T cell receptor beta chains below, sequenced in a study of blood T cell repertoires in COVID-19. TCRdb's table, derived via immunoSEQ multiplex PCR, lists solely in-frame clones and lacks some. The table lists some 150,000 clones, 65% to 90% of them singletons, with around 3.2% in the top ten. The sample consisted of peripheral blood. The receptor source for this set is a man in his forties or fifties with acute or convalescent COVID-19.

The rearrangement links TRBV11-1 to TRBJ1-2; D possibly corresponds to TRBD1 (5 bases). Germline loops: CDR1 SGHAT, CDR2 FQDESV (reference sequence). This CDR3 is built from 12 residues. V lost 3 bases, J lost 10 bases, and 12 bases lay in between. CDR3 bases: TGTGCCAGCAGCTTGGTGCAGGGTTCCTACACCTTC. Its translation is CASSLVQGSYTF.

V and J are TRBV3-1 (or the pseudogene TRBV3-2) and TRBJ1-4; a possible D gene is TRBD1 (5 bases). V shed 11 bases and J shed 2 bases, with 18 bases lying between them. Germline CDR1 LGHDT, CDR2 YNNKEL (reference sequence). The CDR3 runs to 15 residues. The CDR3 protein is CAVGTGGDTNEKLFF. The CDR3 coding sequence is TGTGCCGTGGGGACGGGGGGTGACACTAATGAAAAACTGTTTTTT.

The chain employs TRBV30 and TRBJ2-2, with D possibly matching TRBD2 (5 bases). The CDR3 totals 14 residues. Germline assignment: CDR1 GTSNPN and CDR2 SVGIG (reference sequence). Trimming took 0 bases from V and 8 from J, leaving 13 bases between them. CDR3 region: CAWSVRSSRGELFF. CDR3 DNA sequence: TGTGCCTGGAGTGTACGCTCTAGCAGGGGGGAGCTGTTTTTT.

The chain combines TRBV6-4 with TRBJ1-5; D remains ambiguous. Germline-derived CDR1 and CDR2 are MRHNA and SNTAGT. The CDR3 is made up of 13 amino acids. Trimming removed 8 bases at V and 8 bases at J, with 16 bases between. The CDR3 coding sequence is TGTGCCAGCCCAAGAGGCCGAGACGAGCCCCAGCATTTT. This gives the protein CASPRGRDEPQHF.

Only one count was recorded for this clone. The CDR3 loop is CASSIDLRVRNSPLHF. Written as DNA, the CDR3 is TGTGCCAGTAGTATAGATCTGCGGGTCCGGAATTCACCCCTCCACTTT. The chain recombines TRBV19 with TRBJ1-6; no firm D call. Germline V gene lookup returns CDR1 LNHDA and CDR2 SQIVND (reference sequence). CDR3 size: 16 residues. V was shortened by 0 bases and J by 7 bases, with 13 bases between the two germline ends. The full variable domain, rest sourced from reference TRBV19 and TRBJ1-6, is DGGITQSPKYLFRKEGQNVTLSCEQNLNHDAMYWYRQDPGQGLRLIYYSQIVNDFQKGDIAEGYSVSREKKESFPLTVTSAQKNPTAFYLCASSIDLRVRNSPLHFGNGTRLTVT.

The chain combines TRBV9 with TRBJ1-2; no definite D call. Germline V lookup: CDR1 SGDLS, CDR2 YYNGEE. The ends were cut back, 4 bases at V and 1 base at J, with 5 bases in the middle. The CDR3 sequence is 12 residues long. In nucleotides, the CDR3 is TGTGCCAGCAGCCCCAATAACTATGGCTACACCTTC. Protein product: CASSPNNYGYTF.

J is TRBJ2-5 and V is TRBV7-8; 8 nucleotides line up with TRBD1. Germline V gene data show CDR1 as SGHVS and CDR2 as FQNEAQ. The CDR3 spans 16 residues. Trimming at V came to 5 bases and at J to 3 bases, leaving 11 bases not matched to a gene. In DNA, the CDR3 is TGTGCCAGCAGCCCTAGTAGCCAGGGGGCAAAAGAGACCCAGTACTTC. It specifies CASSPSSQGAKETQYF.

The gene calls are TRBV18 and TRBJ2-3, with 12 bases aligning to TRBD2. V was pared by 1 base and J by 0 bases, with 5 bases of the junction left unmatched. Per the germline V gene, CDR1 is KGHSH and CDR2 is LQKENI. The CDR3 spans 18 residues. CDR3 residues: CASSPRLAGGTSTDTQYF. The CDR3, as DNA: TGTGCCAGCTCACCACGCCTAGCGGGGGGGACTAGCACAGATACGCAGTATTTT.

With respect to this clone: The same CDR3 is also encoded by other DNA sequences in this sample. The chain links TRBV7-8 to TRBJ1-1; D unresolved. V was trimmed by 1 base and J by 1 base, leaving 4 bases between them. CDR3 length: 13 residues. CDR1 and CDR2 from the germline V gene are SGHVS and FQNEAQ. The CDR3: CASSLGQNTEAFF. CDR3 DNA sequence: TGTGCCAGCAGCTTAGGGCAGAACACTGAAGCTTTCTTT.

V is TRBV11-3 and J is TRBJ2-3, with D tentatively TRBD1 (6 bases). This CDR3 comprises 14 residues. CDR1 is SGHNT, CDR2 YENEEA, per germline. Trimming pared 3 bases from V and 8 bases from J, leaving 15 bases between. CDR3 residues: CASSFNAQGLTQYF. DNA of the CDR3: TGTGCCAGCAGCTTTAACGCTCAGGGGCTTACGCAGTATTTT.

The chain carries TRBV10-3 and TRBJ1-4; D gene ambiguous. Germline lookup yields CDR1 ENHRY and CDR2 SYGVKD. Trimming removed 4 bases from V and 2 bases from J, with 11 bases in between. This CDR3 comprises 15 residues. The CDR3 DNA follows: TGTGCCATCAGTGGTGGAGGGATGACTAATGAAAAACTGTTTTTT. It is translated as CAISGGGMTNEKLFF.

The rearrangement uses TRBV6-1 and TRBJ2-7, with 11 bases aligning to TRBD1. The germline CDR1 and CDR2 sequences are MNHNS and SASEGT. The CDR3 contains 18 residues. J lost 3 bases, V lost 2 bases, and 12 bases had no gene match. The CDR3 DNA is TGTGCCAGCAGTGAATTCCACTTAGGACAGGGGGCAGGCTACGAGCAGTACTTC. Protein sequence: CASSEFHLGQGAGYEQYF.

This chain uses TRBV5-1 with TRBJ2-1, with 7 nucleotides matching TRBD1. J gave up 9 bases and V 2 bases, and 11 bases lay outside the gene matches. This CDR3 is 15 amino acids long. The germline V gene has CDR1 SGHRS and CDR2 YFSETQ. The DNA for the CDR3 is TGCGCCAGCAGCTTCGGCACAGGGGTTTCGACTGAGCAGTTCTTC. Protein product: CASSFGTGVSTEQFF. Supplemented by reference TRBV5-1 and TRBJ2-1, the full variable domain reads KAGVTQTPRYLIKTRGQQVTLSCSPISGHRSVSWYQQTPGQGLQFLFEYFSETQRNKGNFPGRFSGRQFSNSRSEMNVSTLELGDSALYLCASSFGTGVSTEQFFGPGTRLTVL.

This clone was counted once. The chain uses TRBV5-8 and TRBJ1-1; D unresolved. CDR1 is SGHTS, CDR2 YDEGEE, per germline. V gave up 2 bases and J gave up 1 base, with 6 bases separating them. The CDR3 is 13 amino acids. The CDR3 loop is CASSLQTNTEAFF. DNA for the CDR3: TGTGCCAGCAGCTTACAGACGAACACTGAAGCTTTCTTT.

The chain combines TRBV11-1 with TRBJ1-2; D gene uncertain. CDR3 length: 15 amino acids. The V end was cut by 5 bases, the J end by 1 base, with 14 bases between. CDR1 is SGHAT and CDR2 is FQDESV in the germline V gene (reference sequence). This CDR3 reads CASSPKKSSNYGYTF. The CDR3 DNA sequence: TGTGCCAGCAGCCCAAAGAAGAGTAGTAACTATGGCTACACCTTC.

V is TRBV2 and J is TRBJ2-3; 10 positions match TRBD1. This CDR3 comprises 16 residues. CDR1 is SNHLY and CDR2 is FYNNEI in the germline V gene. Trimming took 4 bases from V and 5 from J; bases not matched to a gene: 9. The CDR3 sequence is CASSARDRGPLDTQYF. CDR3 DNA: TGTGCCAGCAGTGCCCGGGACAGGGGACCCTTAGATACGCAGTATTTT.

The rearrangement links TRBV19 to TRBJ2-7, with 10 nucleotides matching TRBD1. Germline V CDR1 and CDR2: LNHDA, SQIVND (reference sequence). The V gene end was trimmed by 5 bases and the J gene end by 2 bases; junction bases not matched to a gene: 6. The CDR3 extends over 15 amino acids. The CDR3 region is CASSLGTGATYEQYF. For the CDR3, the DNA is TGTGCCAGTAGTCTGGGGACAGGGGCGACCTACGAGCAGTACTTC.

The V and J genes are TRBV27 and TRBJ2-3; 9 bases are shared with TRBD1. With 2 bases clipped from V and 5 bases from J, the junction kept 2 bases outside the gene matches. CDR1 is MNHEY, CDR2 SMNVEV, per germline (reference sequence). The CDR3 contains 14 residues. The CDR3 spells CASSLADRGDTQYF. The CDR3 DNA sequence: TGTGCCAGCAGTTTAGCGGACAGGGGAGATACGCAGTATTTT.

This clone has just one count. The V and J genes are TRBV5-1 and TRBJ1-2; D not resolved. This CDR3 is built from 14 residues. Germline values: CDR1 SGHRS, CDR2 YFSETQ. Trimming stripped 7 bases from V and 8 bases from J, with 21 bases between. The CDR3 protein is CASAGEGYGAGYTF. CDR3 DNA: TGCGCCAGCGCTGGGGAGGGTTACGGCGCAGGCTACACCTTC.

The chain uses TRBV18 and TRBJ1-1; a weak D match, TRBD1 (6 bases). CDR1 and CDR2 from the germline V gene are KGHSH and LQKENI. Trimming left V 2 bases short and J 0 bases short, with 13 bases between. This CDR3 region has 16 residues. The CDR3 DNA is TGTGCCAGCTCACCAACCGGGACAACCATGAACACTGAAGCTTTCTTT. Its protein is CASSPTGTTMNTEAFF.

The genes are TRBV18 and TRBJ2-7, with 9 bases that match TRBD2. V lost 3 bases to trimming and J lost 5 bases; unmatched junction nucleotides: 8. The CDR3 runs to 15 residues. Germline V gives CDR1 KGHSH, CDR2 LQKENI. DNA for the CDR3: TGTGCCAGCTCACCCTTGGGCGGGAGGGCCAACGAGCAGTACTTC. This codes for CASSPLGGRANEQYF.

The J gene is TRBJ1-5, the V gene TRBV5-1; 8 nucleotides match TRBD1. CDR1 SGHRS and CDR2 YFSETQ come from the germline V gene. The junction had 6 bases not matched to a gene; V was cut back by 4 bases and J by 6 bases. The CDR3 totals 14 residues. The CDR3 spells CASSSGQGGQPQHF. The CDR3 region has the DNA TGCGCCAGCAGCAGCGGACAGGGAGGTCAGCCCCAGCATTTT.

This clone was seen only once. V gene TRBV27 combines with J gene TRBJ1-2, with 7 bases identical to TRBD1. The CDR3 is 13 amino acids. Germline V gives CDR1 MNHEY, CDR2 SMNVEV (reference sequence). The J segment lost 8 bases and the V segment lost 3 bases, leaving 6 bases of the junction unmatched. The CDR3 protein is CASSFTGAHGYTF. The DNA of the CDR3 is TGTGCCAGCAGTTTTACAGGGGCCCACGGCTACACCTTC.

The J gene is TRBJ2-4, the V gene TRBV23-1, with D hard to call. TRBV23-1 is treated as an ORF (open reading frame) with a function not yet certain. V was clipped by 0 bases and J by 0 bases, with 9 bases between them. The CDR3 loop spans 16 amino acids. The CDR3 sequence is CASSQSSGVAKNIQYF. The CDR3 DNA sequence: TGCGCCAGCAGTCAATCCTCAGGTGTAGCCAAAAACATTCAGTACTTC.